Presented here are 24 T cell receptor beta chains from one specimen sequenced in a study of cytomegalovirus exposure and HLA in healthy donors. The PCR had 60 Vbeta and 13 Jbeta primers. Libraries were prepared by immunoSEQ multiplex PCR; TCRdb keeps only in-frame clonotypes and omits some of them. The profile shows 150,000 to 200,000 clones, about three quarters of them singletons. The sample consisted of PBMCs. These TCRs come from a woman in her twenties or thirties in good health and CMV-seropositive.

This chain connects TRBV5-1 to TRBJ1-3, with D maybe TRBD1 (5 bases). CDR3 length: 15 residues. The germline V gene has CDR1 SGHRS and CDR2 YFSETQ. The V gene lost 0 bases and the J gene lost 6 bases, with 13 bases spanning the gap. CDR3 DNA: TGCGCCAGCAGCTTGGCCACGGGGGGGACAAACACCATATATTTT. The encoded protein is CASSLATGGTNTIYF.

This sequence joins TRBV5-1 and TRBJ2-1; 9 bases are a match to TRBD2. The CDR3 is 15 amino acids. J lost 0 bases, V lost 4 bases, and 2 bases had no gene match. CDR1 is SGHRS, CDR2 YFSETQ, per germline. CDR3 coding DNA: TGCGCCAGCAGCCCGGGACTAGCCTCCTACAATGAGCAGTTCTTC. Its translation is CASSPGLASYNEQFF. Full variable domain (rest looked up from reference TRBV5-1 and TRBJ2-1): KAGVTQTPRYLIKTRGQQVTLSCSPISGHRSVSWYQQTPGQGLQFLFEYFSETQRNKGNFPGRFSGRQFSNSRSEMNVSTLELGDSALYLCASSPGLASYNEQFFGPGTRLTVL.

The chain has TRBV7-4 and TRBJ1-1; TRBD1 might be the D (6 bases). Trimming left V 10 bases short and J 3 bases short, with 18 bases between. Germline V gene data show CDR1 as SGHVT and CDR2 as SQSDAQ. CDR3 size: 14 residues. The CDR3 sequence is CANPDSINHTEAFF. The CDR3 DNA follows: TGTGCCAACCCGGACAGTATAAACCACACTGAAGCTTTCTTT.

V and J are TRBV25-1 and TRBJ1-1; D perhaps matches TRBD1 (5 bases). The CDR3 loop spans 15 amino acids. Germline V gene data show CDR1 as MGHDK and CDR2 as SYGVNS. V lost 2 bases and J 5 bases, leaving 15 bases between the germline ends. As DNA, the CDR3 is TGTGCCAGCAGTGAAATCTCAGGGATTCGAACTGAAGCTTTCTTT. This encodes CASSEISGIRTEAFF.

The chain couples TRBV2 to TRBJ2-3; 11 bases are a match to TRBD2. Germline V lookup: CDR1 SNHLY, CDR2 FYNNEI. After removal of 7 bases from V and 4 bases from J, the junction contained 7 bases not matched to a gene. The CDR3 is made up of 15 amino acids. Here the CDR3 reads CASIGTSGPADTQYF. The CDR3 region has the DNA TGTGCCAGCATTGGGACTAGCGGCCCGGCAGATACGCAGTATTTT.

This clone was seen only a few times. The chain joins TRBV7-9 to TRBJ1-5, with D possibly TRBD1 on 5 matching bases. Germline V gene data show CDR1 as SEHNR and CDR2 as FQNEAQ (reference sequence). The CDR3 covers 14 residues. V lost 7 bases to trimming and J lost 4 bases, with 14 bases between them. The CDR3 coding sequence is TGTGCCAGCACCGTGGGGGGAGGAAATCAGCCCCAGCATTTT. The encoded protein is CASTVGGGNQPQHF.

The V and J genes are TRBV5-4 and TRBJ1-1; 9 bases fit TRBD1. CDR1 is SGHNT and CDR2 is YYREEE in the germline V gene (reference sequence). This CDR3 is built from 15 residues. V was pared by 3 bases and J by 6 bases, with 9 bases of the junction left unmatched. The chain's CDR3 is CASSSGGTGTPEAFF. The CDR3 DNA reads TGTGCCAGCAGCTCTGGGGGGACAGGGACCCCTGAAGCTTTCTTT. The whole variable domain, remainder taken from reference TRBV5-4 and TRBJ1-1, is ETGVTQSPTHLIKTRGQQVTLRCSSQSGHNTVSWYQQALGQGPQFIFQYYREEENGRGNFPPRFSGLQFPNYSSELNVNALELDDSALYLCASSSGGTGTPEAFFGQGTRLTVV.

This clone was counted between two and nine times. The genes are TRBV11-2 and TRBJ2-3; 9 bases are a match to TRBD2. Germline V gives CDR1 SGHAT, CDR2 FQNNGV. The trim removed 1 base at V and 0 bases at J, leaving 5 bases unmatched. The CDR3 loop spans 17 amino acids. CDR3: CASSLGVTSGSTDTQYF. DNA of the CDR3: TGTGCCAGCAGCTTAGGGGTCACTAGCGGGAGCACAGATACGCAGTATTTT.

V gene TRBV5-4 combines with J gene TRBJ2-5; 7 bases are a match to TRBD1. CDR1 is SGHNT, CDR2 YYREEE, per germline (reference sequence). The CDR3 runs 15 residues. The trim removed 2 bases at V and 1 base at J, leaving 5 bases unmatched. The CDR3 DNA sequence: TGTGCCAGCAGCTTTAGGGCAGGGGGCCAAGAGACCCAGTACTTC. Its protein is CASSFRAGGQETQYF.

This clone was recorded once. V and J are TRBV6-5 and TRBJ2-2; D is possibly TRBD2 (5 bases). Deletions cut 0 bases from V and 1 base from J, with 6 bases between. The CDR3 has 15 residues. Germline V CDR1 and CDR2: MNHEY, SVGAGI. CDR3 sequence: CASSYSSGNTGELFF. CDR3 DNA sequence: TGTGCCAGCAGTTACTCGAGCGGGAACACCGGGGAGCTGTTTTTT.

The chain joins TRBV13 to TRBJ2-3; 12 nucleotides line up with TRBD2. The CDR3 extends over 17 amino acids. V was clipped by 6 bases and J by 0 bases; unmatched bases: 7. CDR1 is PRHDT and CDR2 is FYEKMQ in the germline V gene (reference sequence). The CDR3 region has the DNA TGTGCCAGCAGTCGACTAGCGGGAGAAAGGAGCACAGATACGCAGTATTTT. Its protein is CASSRLAGERSTDTQYF.

The V gene is TRBV27, the J gene TRBJ2-3, with D unresolved. Per germline, CDR1 MNHEY and CDR2 SMNVEV (reference sequence). V lost 4 bases, J lost 4 bases, and 6 bases lay in between. The CDR3 loop spans 12 amino acids. The CDR3 nucleotides read TGTGCCAGCAGTTCCCTCCCAGATACGCAGTATTTT. Translation: CASSSLPDTQYF.

In DNA, the CDR3 is TGTGCCAGCAGCTCCCGGGGTGGGAGGGCCGGTAATGAGCAGTTCTTC. Protein product: CASSSRGGRAGNEQFF. The chain combines TRBV5-8 with TRBJ2-1; TRBD2 matches 7 bases. The length of the CDR3 is 16 residues. Germline lookup yields CDR1 SGHTS and CDR2 YDEGEE. The trim removed 3 bases at V and 7 bases at J, leaving 13 bases unmatched.

The genes are TRBV18 and TRBJ1-3; D is perhaps TRBD1 (5 bases). V lost 3 bases, J lost 6 bases, and 12 bases lay in between. The CDR3 is 14 residues long. CDR1 is KGHSH, CDR2 LQKENI, per germline. The CDR3 region is CASSPFGGENTIYF. In DNA, the CDR3 is TGTGCCAGCTCACCCTTTGGAGGGGAAAACACCATATATTTT.

The chain employs TRBV11-2 and TRBJ1-1; 10 positions match TRBD1. The CDR3 spans 17 residues. Losses at the gene ends were 1 base for V and 1 base for J; bases not matched to a gene: 6. Germline lookup yields CDR1 SGHAT and CDR2 FQNNGV. The DNA of the CDR3 is TGTGCCAGCAGCTTAGTAGAGACAGGGGGCTGGAACACTGAAGCTTTCTTT. Its translation is CASSLVETGGWNTEAFF.

This sequence joins TRBV18 and TRBJ2-7, with 11 bases aligning to TRBD1. CDR3 length equals 14 residues. CDR1 and CDR2 (germline): KGHSH, LQKENI. The J segment lost 5 bases and the V segment lost 7 bases, leaving 7 bases of the junction unmatched. The CDR3 sequence: CASCPRTGGHEQYF. CDR3 bases: TGTGCCAGCTGCCCCCGGACAGGGGGCCACGAGCAGTACTTC.

The chain has TRBV7-3 and TRBJ2-5; 7 positions agree with TRBD1. The CDR3 is 14 amino acids. Germline CDR1 reads SGHTA; CDR2 reads FQGTGA. V lost 5 bases and J lost 4; bases outside the gene matches: 7. DNA for the CDR3: TGTGCCAGCAGCCCGACAGGGTTGGGAGAGACCCAGTACTTC. The encoded protein is CASSPTGLGETQYF.

V gene TRBV7-8 combines with J gene TRBJ2-1; 12 bases are shared with TRBD2. V shed 1 base and J 7 bases; nucleotides not matched to a gene: 8. The CDR3 extends over 17 amino acids. Germline values: CDR1 SGHVS, CDR2 FQNEAQ. CDR3 in amino acids: CASSLGGSLAGGNEQFF. The CDR3 bases are TGTGCCAGCAGCTTAGGAGGTTCACTAGCGGGAGGAAATGAGCAGTTCTTC.

V and J are TRBV19 and TRBJ1-2; maybe TRBD1 (6 bases). CDR1 and CDR2 from the germline V gene are LNHDA and SQIVND (reference sequence). The V gene lost 5 bases and the J gene lost 2 bases, with 12 bases spanning the gap. The CDR3 is 14 residues long. For the CDR3, the DNA is TGTGCCAGTAGTGAGGACAGAGAGAACTATGGCTACACCTTC. Amino acids: CASSEDRENYGYTF.

The chain combines TRBV19 with TRBJ2-1; tentatively, D is TRBD1 (5 bases). The ends were cut back, 1 base at V and 0 bases at J, with 7 bases in the middle. Germline CDR1 reads LNHDA; CDR2 reads SQIVND (reference sequence). This CDR3 is built from 15 residues. CDR3 coding DNA: TGTGCCAGTAGTATAGGGGGCCTCTCCTACAATGAGCAGTTCTTC. Amino acids: CASSIGGLSYNEQFF.

This chain connects TRBV10-3 to TRBJ2-7, with a possible D match to TRBD2 (7 bases). Germline V lookup: CDR1 ENHRY, CDR2 SYGVKD. The CDR3 runs 14 residues. V was shortened by 5 bases and J by 1 base, with 12 bases between the two germline ends. The CDR3 protein is CAISPRGGSYEQYF. The CDR3 nucleotides are TGTGCCATCAGTCCAAGGGGGGGGTCCTACGAGCAGTACTTC.

This chain uses TRBV9 with TRBJ1-1, with 8 bases aligning to TRBD1. This CDR3 has 12 residues. Germline CDR1 is SGDLS and CDR2 is YYNGEE. Trimming at V came to 8 bases and at J to 5 bases, leaving 5 bases not matched to a gene. CDR3 in DNA: TGTGCCAGTGACAGGGGCGGGACTGAAGCTTTCTTT. Amino acid sequence: CASDRGGTEAFF.

The chain combines TRBV10-3 with TRBJ2-7, with D perhaps matching TRBD1 (7 bases). V was trimmed by 4 bases and J by 4 bases, leaving 17 bases between them. This CDR3 contains 15 residues. The germline CDR1 and CDR2 sequences are ENHRY and SYGVKD. The CDR3 loop reads CAISAEGAHTYEQYF. In nucleotides, the CDR3 is TGTGCCATCAGTGCGGAGGGGGCACACACTTACGAGCAGTACTTC.

This chain links TRBV30 with TRBJ1-5; D is possibly TRBD1 (5 bases). This CDR3 contains 15 residues. Germline V gene data show CDR1 as GTSNPN and CDR2 as SVGIG (reference sequence). Between the trimmed V and J ends, which lost 3 bases and 2 bases, there was a span of 14 bases. This chain's CDR3 is CAWSFGGEGNQPQHF. CDR3 coding DNA: TGTGCCTGGAGCTTCGGAGGGGAAGGCAATCAGCCCCAGCATTTT.